The 14 T cell receptor beta chains listed next were all sequenced from one sample in a study of regulatory T cells in long-lasting Graves disease. Sequencing libraries for TCR beta were prepared with iRepertoire HTBI primers and Arm-PCR of CDR3 regions. TCRdb redid the calling of the multiplex PCR reads with MiXCR, one entry per CDR3 protein. This table has 370,000 or so distinct CDR3 sequences, 15% to 20% appearing once. The time point denotes: newly diagnosed GD, antithyroid drugs for less than 3 months. The authors made the TCR library using RNA they extracted from PBMCs. These data are also associated with another study on T cells in Graves' hyperthyroidism and ophthalmopathy.

The sample consisted of peripheral blood mononuclear cells (PBMCs), taken at new diagnosis, from a patient treated with antithyroid drugs. The receptors shown here come from a woman aged 18-29 years with Graves disease.

This clonotype has a count of ten or more. V is TRBV9 and J is TRBJ1-1; 8 bases line up with TRBD1. There are 14 residues in the CDR3. V lost 5 bases, J lost 4 bases, and 7 bases stayed unmatched. Germline V gene lookup returns CDR1 SGDLS and CDR2 YYNGEE. CDR3 DNA sequence: TGTGCCAGCAGACCAACAGGGGGGGGCACTGAAGCTTTCTTT. It translates to CASRPTGGGTEAFF.

This clonotype appeared many times. This sequence joins TRBV3-1 and TRBJ2-7; D is ambiguous. This CDR3 region has 14 residues. The V end was cut by 0 bases, the J end by 2 bases, with 8 bases between. The germline CDR1 and CDR2 sequences are LGHDT and YNNKEL (reference sequence). Here the CDR3 DNA reads TGTGCCAGCAGCCAAGATAACAGCCCCTACGAGCAGTACTTC. Protein: CASSQDNSPYEQYF.

The V and J genes are TRBV4-1 and TRBJ2-7; 9 bases match TRBD1. The V and J ends lost 0 bases and 4 bases, in that order; junction bases with no gene match: 4. The CDR3 has 15 amino acids. CDR1 is MGHRA, CDR2 YSYEKL, per germline. The CDR3 nucleotides read TGCGCCAGCAGCCAAGACCAGGACAGGGGATACGAGCAGTACTTC. Encoded protein: CASSQDQDRGYEQYF.

This clonotype was counted many times. The rearrangement links TRBV3-1 to TRBJ2-7; tentatively, D is TRBD1 or TRBD2 (5 bases each). CDR3 length: 14 amino acids. The V and J ends lost 4 bases and 5 bases respectively, with 15 bases between them. Germline values: CDR1 LGHDT, CDR2 YNNKEL (reference sequence). The CDR3 protein is CASSPGAGDDEQYF. The CDR3 nucleotides read TGTGCCAGCAGCCCGGGCGCTGGGGACGACGAGCAGTACTTC.

This clonotype was counted ten times or more. Compared with germline, one end of the junction differs, possibly owing to a read error. The V call is TRBV5-1, the J call TRBJ2-5; D unclear. The CDR3 runs to 11 residues. Germline V gene lookup returns CDR1 SGHRS and CDR2 YFSETQ. The CDR3 reads CASSFQETQYF. The DNA for the CDR3 is TGTGCCAGCAGCTTCCAAGAGACCCAGTACTTC.

This clonotype was detected many times. The chain uses TRBV28 and TRBJ2-3, with a possible D match to TRBD2 (6 bases). The CDR3 is made up of 15 amino acids. V was pared by 1 base and J by 2 bases, with 10 bases between. CDR1 is MDHEN, CDR2 SYDVKM, per germline. The CDR3 region is CASSLSGTATDTQYF. The CDR3 coding sequence is TGTGCCAGCAGTTTATCCGGGACTGCCACAGATACGCAGTATTTT.

The V and J genes are TRBV5-5 and TRBJ2-6; D is uncertain. The germline gives CDR1 SGHKS, CDR2 YYEKEE (reference sequence). Trimming stripped 4 bases from V and 1 base from J, with 12 bases between. The CDR3 runs 16 residues. The CDR3 bases are TGTGCCAGCAGCGCCCCCCTAGGGTCTGGGGCCAACGTCCTGACTTTC. It translates to CASSAPLGSGANVLTF.

The V and J genes are TRBV7-6 and TRBJ2-3; 9 bases fit TRBD2. Germline V gene lookup returns CDR1 SGHVS and CDR2 FNYEAQ. This CDR3 has 16 amino acids. V lost 1 base to trimming and J lost 5 bases; unmatched junction nucleotides: 7. DNA for the CDR3: TGTGCCAGCAGCTTAGTGGGCGGGGGGGCCTTAGATACGCAGTATTTT. The encoded protein is CASSLVGGGALDTQYF. Combining the CDR3 with reference TRBV7-6 and TRBJ2-3 gives the whole variable domain GAGVSQSPRYKVTKRGQDVALRCDPISGHVSLYWYRQALGQGPEFLTYFNYEAQQDKSGLPNDRFSAERPEGSISTLTIQRTEQRDSAMYRCASSLVGGGALDTQYFGPGTRLTVL.

There are many counts of this clonotype. The chain joins TRBV7-9 to TRBJ2-3, with a possible D match to TRBD2 (6 bases). Germline values: CDR1 SEHNR, CDR2 FQNEAQ (reference sequence). With 5 bases removed from V and 7 bases from J, the gap between germline ends came to 13 bases. The CDR3 extends over 13 amino acids. The CDR3 is CASSLTSPYTQYF. The CDR3 bases are TGTGCCAGCAGCCTCACTAGCCCATATACGCAGTATTTT.

This clonotype was observed a handful of times. The V and J genes are TRBV2 and TRBJ2-2, with D unresolved. This CDR3 is 15 amino acids long. V shed 7 bases and J shed 0 bases, with 12 bases lying between them. CDR1 is SNHLY and CDR2 is FYNNEI in the germline V gene. The CDR3 is CASKIETANTGELFF. DNA for the CDR3: TGTGCCAGCAAGATAGAGACGGCGAACACCGGGGAGCTGTTTTTT.

In its sample, this clonotype was seen many times. The chain has TRBV6-1 and TRBJ2-7; D gene ambiguous. V was trimmed by 2 bases and J by 5 bases, leaving 13 bases between them. The CDR3 contains 14 residues. Germline lookup yields CDR1 MNHNS and CDR2 SASEGT. The CDR3 loop reads CASSEFTAKDEQYF. As DNA, the CDR3 is TGTGCCAGCAGTGAATTTACGGCCAAGGACGAGCAGTACTTC.

This clonotype was observed a handful of times. The rearrangement joins TRBV19 to TRBJ2-6; 7 bases are a match to TRBD2. CDR1 and CDR2 from the germline V gene are LNHDA and SQIVND (reference sequence). V trimming: 7 bases; J trimming: 1 base; junction bases outside the gene matches: 13. The CDR3 is made up of 18 amino acids. CDR3 in amino acids: CASTEAGITTSGANVLTF. CDR3 sequence (DNA): TGTGCCAGTACCGAAGCGGGGATAACTACTTCTGGGGCCAACGTCCTGACTTTC.

This clonotype was counted many times. The chain couples TRBV11-1 to TRBJ1-6; D remains ambiguous. The CDR3 has 14 amino acids. Per germline, CDR1 SGHAT and CDR2 FQDESV (reference sequence). Trimming removed 4 bases at V and 7 bases at J, with 11 bases between. The CDR3 DNA sequence: TGTGCCAGCAGCTCTAACACGGGAAATTCACCCCTCCACTTT. Protein sequence: CASSSNTGNSPLHF.

This clonotype was seen ten or more times. The gene calls are TRBV28 and TRBJ2-1; D may be TRBD1 or TRBD2 (5 bases each). The CDR3 loop spans 15 amino acids. CDR1 and CDR2 from the germline V gene are MDHEN and SYDVKM. V dropped 8 bases and J dropped 8 bases, with 22 bases sitting between them. CDR3 in DNA: TGTGCCAGCTCTGGGATTGACCCCAGGGAGCATGAGCAGTTCTTC. Translated, it gives CASSGIDPREHEQFF.